These 25 T cell receptor beta chains were all obtained from the same sample, sequenced in a study of blood T cell repertoires in COVID-19. The assay was immunoSEQ multiplex PCR, and TCRdb's table has in-frame clones only and misses some. The sample includes 150,000 to 200,000 clones, about 88% of them seen just once. The sequenced material came from PBMCs or T cells enriched from blood (not recorded which). The receptors here all came from a woman in her forties in a cohort exposed to, infected with or recovered from COVID-19 (not recorded which).

The V gene is TRBV5-1, the J gene TRBJ1-4, with TRBD1 matching 7 bases. The V segment lost 4 bases and the J segment 10 bases; nucleotides outside the gene matches: 13. This CDR3 has 15 amino acids. The germline V gene encodes CDR1 SGHRS and CDR2 YFSETQ. As DNA, the CDR3 is TGCGCCAGCAGCCCAGATACAGGGGTATACGGAAAACTGTTTTTT. Protein sequence: CASSPDTGVYGKLFF.

V and J are TRBV5-1 and TRBJ1-4; no reliable D call. This CDR3 comprises 15 residues. The V gene's germline CDR1 is SGHRS and CDR2 YFSETQ. Trimming shortened V by 1 base and J by 7 bases, and 14 bases separated the two germline ends. CDR3 loop: CASSLNPTAGEKLFF. CDR3 DNA: TGCGCCAGCAGCTTGAACCCCACAGCGGGTGAAAAACTGTTTTTT. Full variable domain (outside the CDR3, taken from reference TRBV5-1 and TRBJ1-4): KAGVTQTPRYLIKTRGQQVTLSCSPISGHRSVSWYQQTPGQGLQFLFEYFSETQRNKGNFPGRFSGRQFSNSRSEMNVSTLELGDSALYLCASSLNPTAGEKLFFGSGTQLSVL.

The chain links TRBV5-1 to TRBJ2-7; D possibly corresponds to TRBD2 (7 bases). CDR3 length: 15 amino acids. CDR1 is SGHRS, CDR2 YFSETQ, per germline. V lost 4 bases, J lost 3 bases, and 17 bases lay in between. This CDR3 reads CASSPWGGEFYEQYF. The DNA for the CDR3 is TGCGCCAGCAGCCCCTGGGGGGGCGAGTTCTACGAGCAGTACTTC.

The genes are TRBV7-9 and TRBJ1-2; the D gene is possibly TRBD1 (5 bases). The CDR3 length is 15 residues. The germline CDR1 and CDR2 sequences are SEHNR and FQNEAQ (reference sequence). V was shortened by 1 base and J by 2 bases, with 11 bases between the two germline ends. The CDR3 loop is CASSLDEAGNYGYTF. CDR3 DNA sequence: TGTGCCAGCAGCTTAGACGAGGCAGGGAACTATGGCTACACCTTC.

Only a few counts were recorded for this clone. The V and J genes are TRBV29-1 and TRBJ1-3, with TRBD1 as a possible D gene (6 bases). CDR3 size: 13 residues. Per germline, CDR1 SQVTM and CDR2 ANQGSEA. The germline V and J ends were trimmed by 5 bases and 2 bases, with 10 bases remaining between them. The CDR3 loop is CSVRAGAGNTIYF. CDR3 nucleotides: TGCAGCGTTCGGGCAGGGGCTGGAAACACCATATATTTT.

The chain recombines TRBV19 with TRBJ2-1; 9 bases map to TRBD1. V shed 6 bases and J 2 bases; nucleotides not matched to a gene: 5. The CDR3 covers 15 residues. CDR1 LNHDA and CDR2 SQIVND come from the germline V gene (reference sequence). CDR3 in DNA: TGTGCCAGTAGCCTTACAGGGGGCGCCTACAATGAGCAGTTCTTC. Its protein product is CASSLTGGAYNEQFF.

The chain is built from TRBV3-1 (or the pseudogene TRBV3-2) and TRBJ1-2, with D maybe TRBD1 (6 bases). Germline lookup yields CDR1 LGHDT and CDR2 YNNKEL (reference sequence). With 0 bases removed from V and 4 bases from J, the gap between germline ends came to 9 bases. This CDR3 is built from 14 residues. CDR3 amino acids: CASSQERGPYGYTF. The CDR3 nucleotides are TGTGCCAGCAGCCAAGAGCGGGGGCCCTATGGCTACACCTTC.

CDR3 loop: CASSEQGGQPQHF. The CDR3, as DNA: TGTGCCAGTAGCGAACAGGGGGGCCAGCCCCAGCATTTT. This chain uses TRBV19 with TRBJ1-5; TRBD1 matches at 8 bases. The CDR3 is made up of 13 amino acids. Germline V gives CDR1 LNHDA, CDR2 SQIVND (reference sequence). The J segment lost 7 bases and the V segment lost 6 bases, leaving 5 bases of the junction unmatched.

For the CDR3, the DNA is TGTGCCAGCAGCTTTGGACAGCTTAGATTGAACACTGAAGCTTTCTTT. It is translated as CASSFGQLRLNTEAFF. J is TRBJ1-1 and V is TRBV11-3; perhaps TRBD1 as D (6 bases). The V end lost 3 bases, the J end lost 0 bases, and 14 bases lay between the germline ends. Germline assignment: CDR1 SGHNT and CDR2 YENEEA. This CDR3 contains 16 residues.

This clone was found once. The genes are TRBV3-1 (or the pseudogene TRBV3-2) and TRBJ1-2; 7 nucleotides match TRBD1. Germline CDR1 reads LGHDT; CDR2 reads YNNKEL (reference sequence). CDR3 size: 18 residues. The J segment lost 0 bases and the V segment lost 0 bases, leaving 10 bases of the junction unmatched. The CDR3 sequence: CASSQDLKRQGANYGYTF. The CDR3 DNA reads as TGTGCCAGCAGCCAAGATTTGAAGCGACAGGGAGCTAACTATGGCTACACCTTC.

This clone was detected a few times. The J gene is TRBJ1-5, the V gene TRBV19, with D possibly matching TRBD1 (6 bases). The germline V gene encodes CDR1 LNHDA and CDR2 SQIVND (reference sequence). This CDR3 comprises 13 residues. Trimming removed 5 bases from V and 8 bases from J, with 13 bases in between. The CDR3 loop is CASSEIGQKPQHF. The CDR3 DNA reads TGTGCCAGTAGTGAAATTGGACAGAAGCCCCAGCATTTT.

The DNA for the CDR3 is TGTGCCAGCAGTTTTACTAGCGGGACGTACAATGAGCAGTTCTTC. Protein sequence: CASSFTSGTYNEQFF. The rearrangement uses TRBV6-5 and TRBJ2-1; TRBD2 matches at 10 bases. Looked up from germline, CDR1 is MNHEY and CDR2 is SVGAGI. The CDR3 is 15 residues long. The V gene end was trimmed by 4 bases and the J gene end by 4 bases; junction bases not matched to a gene: 4.

The V and J genes are TRBV4-3 and TRBJ2-1, with 8 bases that match TRBD1. CDR1 LGHNA and CDR2 YSLEER come from the germline V gene. The ends lost 0 bases at V and 3 bases at J; junction bases unmatched: 7. The CDR3 covers 17 residues. The CDR3 is CASSQDPTGDGYNEQFF. CDR3 nucleotides: TGCGCCAGCAGCCAAGATCCGACAGGGGATGGCTACAATGAGCAGTTCTTC.

V is TRBV4-1 and J is TRBJ1-2; TRBD1 might be the D (6 bases). With 3 bases removed from V and 0 bases from J, the gap between germline ends came to 17 bases. This CDR3 is built from 17 residues. CDR1 is MGHRA and CDR2 is YSYEKL in the germline V gene. Here the CDR3 reads CASSQGIGQLSNYGYTF. The CDR3 region has the DNA TGCGCCAGCAGCCAGGGCATCGGACAGCTATCTAACTATGGCTACACCTTC.

This clone was recorded only once. This chain joins TRBV29-1 and TRBJ1-1, with 10 bases aligning to TRBD1. Germline V CDR1 and CDR2: SQVTM, ANQGSEA. The CDR3 runs 13 residues. With V trimmed by 7 bases and J by 5 bases, 7 bases remained unmatched. The chain's CDR3 is CSAWTGGRTEAFF. CDR3 bases: TGCAGCGCCTGGACAGGGGGGCGAACTGAAGCTTTCTTT.

V is TRBV7-9 and J is TRBJ2-1, with 11 bases identical to TRBD2. Germline CDR1 and CDR2: SEHNR and FQNEAQ (reference sequence). V trimming: 5 bases; J trimming: 5 bases; junction bases outside the gene matches: 5. The CDR3 is made up of 15 amino acids. CDR3 amino acids: CASSPGTSGNNEQFF. The CDR3 region has the DNA TGTGCCAGCAGCCCAGGGACTAGCGGAAACAATGAGCAGTTCTTC.

The V gene is TRBV10-3, the J gene TRBJ2-5; D may be TRBD2 (6 bases). Between the trimmed V and J ends, which lost 10 bases and 5 bases, there was a span of 11 bases. Germline assignment: CDR1 ENHRY and CDR2 SYGVKD. The CDR3 is made up of 11 amino acids. CDR3 amino acids: CATRDGETQYF. DNA of the CDR3: TGTGCCACGCGGGACGGCGAGACCCAGTACTTC.

The chain joins TRBV29-1 to TRBJ1-1, with 9 bases identical to TRBD1. The CDR3 is 13 residues long. V lost 6 bases and J lost 1; bases outside the gene matches: 3. Germline-derived CDR1 and CDR2 are SQVTM and ANQGSEA. The CDR3 protein is CSVPGQGNTEAFF. Here the CDR3 DNA reads TGCAGCGTACCGGGACAGGGGAACACTGAAGCTTTCTTT.

The rearrangement links TRBV7-9 to TRBJ1-1; no clear D gene. The V end was cut by 6 bases, the J end by 0 bases, with 8 bases between. The CDR3 consists of 13 residues. Germline V gene sequence: CDR1 SEHNR, CDR2 FQNEAQ (reference sequence). CDR3 protein: CASSSLMNTEAFF. The CDR3 DNA is TGTGCCAGCAGTTCTCTTATGAACACTGAAGCTTTCTTT.

This rearrangement joins TRBV19 to TRBJ1-2; D unclear. Trimming left V 3 bases short and J 8 bases short, with 13 bases between. Germline V gene lookup returns CDR1 LNHDA and CDR2 SQIVND (reference sequence). CDR3 length equals 13 residues. The CDR3 bases are TGTGCCAGTAGTATCTCCGCGGGAAACGGCTACACCTTC. Translation gives CASSISAGNGYTF.

The V gene is TRBV19, the J gene TRBJ1-1; D unresolved. V was shortened by 2 bases and J by 4 bases, with 11 bases between the two germline ends. The CDR3 length is 14 residues. Germline V gene lookup returns CDR1 LNHDA and CDR2 SQIVND (reference sequence). The DNA for the CDR3 is TGTGCCAGTAGTATACAGCGGTCCAGCACTGAAGCTTTCTTT. Residues: CASSIQRSSTEAFF.

This clone has a single count. The chain links TRBV6-5 to TRBJ1-1, with D hard to call. From germline, CDR1 is MNHEY and CDR2 SVGAGI. The CDR3 extends over 13 amino acids. Trimming shortened V by 2 bases and J by 1 base, and 5 bases separated the two germline ends. CDR3 DNA sequence: TGTGCCAGCAGTTACCTTAGGAACACTGAAGCTTTCTTT. As protein: CASSYLRNTEAFF.

The chain has TRBV19 and TRBJ2-7; D not resolved. This CDR3 is 13 amino acids long. Trimming left V 3 bases short and J 3 bases short, with 9 bases between. From germline, CDR1 is LNHDA and CDR2 SQIVND (reference sequence). In nucleotides, the CDR3 is TGTGCCAGTAGTATCGGAGCCGGCTACGAGCAGTACTTC. Its translation is CASSIGAGYEQYF.

The rearrangement uses TRBV4-2 and TRBJ1-5; 9 bases are shared with TRBD1. CDR3 length: 15 residues. The germline V gene has CDR1 LGHNA and CDR2 YNFKEQ. V was pared by 1 base and J by 5 bases, with 3 bases of the junction left unmatched. The CDR3 sequence: CASSQGDREDQPQHF. The CDR3, as DNA: TGTGCCAGCAGCCAAGGGGACAGGGAGGATCAGCCCCAGCATTTT.

The V call is TRBV19, the J call TRBJ2-4; D perhaps matches TRBD1 (5 bases). The length of the CDR3 is 14 residues. CDR1 is LNHDA and CDR2 is SQIVND in the germline V gene (reference sequence). V was cut by 5 bases and J by 5 bases, with 13 bases left in between. The CDR3 loop is CASSPTNRQNIQYF. CDR3 bases: TGTGCCAGTAGTCCGACCAACAGGCAAAACATTCAGTACTTC.